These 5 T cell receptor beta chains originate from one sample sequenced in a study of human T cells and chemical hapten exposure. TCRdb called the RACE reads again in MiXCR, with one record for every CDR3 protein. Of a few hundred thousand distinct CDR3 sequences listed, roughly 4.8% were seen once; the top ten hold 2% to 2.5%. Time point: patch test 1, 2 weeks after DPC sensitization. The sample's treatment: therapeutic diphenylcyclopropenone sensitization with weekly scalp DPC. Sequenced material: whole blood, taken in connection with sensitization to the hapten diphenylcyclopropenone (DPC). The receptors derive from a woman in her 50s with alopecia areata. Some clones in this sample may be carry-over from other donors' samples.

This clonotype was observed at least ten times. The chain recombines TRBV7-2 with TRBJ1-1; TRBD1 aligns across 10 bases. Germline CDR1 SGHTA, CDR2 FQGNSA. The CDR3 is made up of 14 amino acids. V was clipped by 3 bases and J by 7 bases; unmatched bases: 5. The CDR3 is CASSLTGGAGEAFF. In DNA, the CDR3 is TGTGCCAGCAGCTTGACAGGGGGCGCAGGTGAAGCTTTCTTT. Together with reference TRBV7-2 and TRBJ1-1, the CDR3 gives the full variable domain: GAGVSQSPSNKVTEKGKDVELRCDPISGHTALYWYRQSLGQGLEFLIYFQGNSAPDKSGLPSDRFSAERTGGSVSTLTIQRTQQEDSAVYLCASSLTGGAGEAFFGQGTRLTVV.

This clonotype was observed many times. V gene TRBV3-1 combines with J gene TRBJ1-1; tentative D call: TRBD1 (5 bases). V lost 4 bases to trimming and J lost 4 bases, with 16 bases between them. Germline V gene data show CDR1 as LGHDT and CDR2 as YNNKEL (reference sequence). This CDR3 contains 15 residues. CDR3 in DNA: TGTGCCAGCAGCCCGTTATCCACGGGGGGCACTGAAGCTTTCTTT. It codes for CASSPLSTGGTEAFF.

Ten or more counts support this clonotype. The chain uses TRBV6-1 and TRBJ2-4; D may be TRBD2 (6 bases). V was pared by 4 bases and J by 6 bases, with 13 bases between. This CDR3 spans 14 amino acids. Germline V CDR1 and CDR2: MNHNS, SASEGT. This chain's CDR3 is CASSVEGEVNIQYF. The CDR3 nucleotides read TGTGCCAGCAGTGTGGAAGGGGAGGTAAACATTCAGTACTTC.

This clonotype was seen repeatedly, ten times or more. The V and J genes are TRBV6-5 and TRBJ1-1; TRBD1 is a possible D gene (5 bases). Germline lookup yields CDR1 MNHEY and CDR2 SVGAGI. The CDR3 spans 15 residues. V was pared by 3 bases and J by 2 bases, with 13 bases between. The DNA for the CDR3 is TGTGCCAGCAGTTATTGGAACAGGCAAAACACTGAAGCTTTCTTT. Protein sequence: CASSYWNRQNTEAFF.

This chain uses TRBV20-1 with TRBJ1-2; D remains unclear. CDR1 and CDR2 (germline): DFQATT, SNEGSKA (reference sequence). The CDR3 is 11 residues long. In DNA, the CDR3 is TGCAGGCCGGGAGGGAACTATGGCTACACCTTC. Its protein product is CRPGGNYGYTF.